The present entry profiles one T cell receptor beta chain with its context. Profiling relied on immunoSEQ multiplex PCR, and the TCRdb table lists in-frame clones only, not all of them. The sample contains about 29,000 clones, approximately 89% of which appear only once. The CDR3 totals 13 residues. Trimming removed 0 bases at V and 5 bases at J, with 5 bases between. The germline gives CDR1 SGHVS, CDR2 FNYEAQ. The data were taken from a study of PD-L1 blockade in urothelial cancer. The wider study: Patients commenced intravenous atezolizumab, 1,200 mg every 3 weeks, in 2014. Typically, measured as a median, blood samples had about 140,000 T cells.

The chain has TRBV7-6 and TRBJ1-5; no firm D call. The receptor comes from a man aged 50 or older with urothelial cancer. The sample was PBMCs, taken around atezolizumab (anti-PD-L1) treatment. The CDR3 nucleotides read TGTGCCAGCAGCTTAGCCGAGGATCAGCCCCAGCATTTT. Translated, it gives CASSLAEDQPQHF.